The 31 T cell receptor beta chains below all came from one sample that was sequenced in a study of CD8 T cells in ankylosing spondylitis. MiXCR, applied by TCRdb to the 5' RACE reads, yields one record per CDR3 protein. Among 250,000 to 300,000 distinct CDR3 sequences listed, 20% were seen once. What was sequenced was blood, either unsorted or a sorted T cell fraction (not recorded which). The receptors originated from a male donor with ankylosing spondylitis or in good health (not recorded which).

This clonotype was detected once. This chain links TRBV2 with TRBJ2-7; either TRBD1 or TRBD2 may supply D (5 bases each). Per germline, CDR1 SNHLY and CDR2 FYNNEI. There are 14 residues in the CDR3. Trimming cost V 5 bases and J 5 bases, with 16 bases left between them. CDR3 in amino acids: CASSPWDVSHEQYV. In nucleotides, the CDR3 is TGTGCCAGCAGTCCGTGGGACGTGTCCCACGAGCAGTACGTC.

This clonotype was seen only a few times. V is TRBV25-1 and J is TRBJ1-5; TRBD1 might be the D (5 bases). This CDR3 contains 14 residues. Germline CDR1 MGHDK, CDR2 SYGVNS. Trimming removed 3 bases from V and 7 bases from J, with 13 bases in between. The CDR3: CASSEASGIQPQHF. Here the CDR3 DNA reads TGTGCCAGCAGTGAGGCATCAGGGATCCAGCCCCAGCATTTT.

V and J are TRBV12-3 or TRBV12-4 and TRBJ2-3; 11 bases are shared with TRBD1. With V trimmed by 4 bases and J by 4 bases, 1 base remained unmatched. This CDR3 region has 14 residues. The CDR3 coding sequence is TGTGCCAGCAGTTGGGACAGGGGGGCAGATACGCAGTATTTT. It encodes CASSWDRGADTQYF.

J is TRBJ1-2 and V is TRBV6-5; possible D gene TRBD1, 5 bases. Germline V gene sequence: CDR1 MNHEY, CDR2 SVGAGI. Deletions cut 1 base from V and 6 bases from J, with 21 bases between. The CDR3 spans 17 residues. This chain's CDR3 is CASSYWGTAGATNGYTF. CDR3 DNA sequence: TGTGCCAGCAGTTACTGGGGGACGGCCGGAGCTACCAATGGCTACACCTTC.

This clonotype was seen more than once but under ten times. This chain joins TRBV20-1 and TRBJ2-1; TRBD2 is a possible D gene (6 bases). The CDR3 covers 15 residues. Germline CDR1 DFQATT, CDR2 SNEGSKA (reference sequence). Trimming left V 6 bases short and J 4 bases short, with 19 bases between. The CDR3 is CSASTGGGLYNEQFF. CDR3 DNA: TGCAGTGCCTCAACTGGTGGGGGGTTGTACAATGAGCAGTTCTTC.

The gene calls are TRBV7-2 and TRBJ2-1; 8 nucleotides match TRBD2. Trimming removed 3 bases from V and 10 bases from J; junction bases left unmatched: 17. The CDR3 length is 17 residues. Germline loops: CDR1 SGHTA, CDR2 FQGNSA. The chain's CDR3 is CASSFVPVVGGRREQFF. The CDR3 bases are TGTGCCAGCAGCTTCGTCCCGGTCGTCGGCGGGAGGAGAGAGCAGTTCTTC.

The chain couples TRBV20-1 to TRBJ2-1; D not certain. The CDR3 runs to 10 residues. The V end lost 4 bases, the J end lost 12 bases, and 10 bases lay between the germline ends. Germline V CDR1 and CDR2: DFQATT, SNEGSKA (reference sequence). The CDR3, as DNA: TGCAGTGCTAAAGGGAAGGGGCAGTTCTTC. Translation: CSAKGKGQFF.

There are a few counts of this clonotype. The CDR3 bases are TGCAGCGTTGTTCGCTCTGATCTAGCGGAATCCTACAATGAGCAGTTCTTC. It encodes CSVVRSDLAESYNEQFF. The chain carries TRBV29-1 and TRBJ2-1; 7 bases are a match to TRBD2. The CDR3 has 17 residues. The V and J ends lost 4 bases and 1 base, in that order; junction bases with no gene match: 13. CDR1 and CDR2 from the germline V gene are SQVTM and ANQGSEA.

The chain recombines TRBV6-2 or TRBV6-3 with TRBJ2-1, with TRBD2 matching over 15 bases. V dropped 4 bases and J dropped 0; count of bases not matched to a gene: 10. The germline gives CDR1 MNHEY, CDR2 SVGEGT. This CDR3 is built from 20 residues. As DNA, the CDR3 is TGTGCCAGCAGTTCCCAGGGGACTAGCGGGGGGTTTAGCTCCTACAATGAGCAGTTCTTC. Its translation is CASSSQGTSGGFSSYNEQFF.

CDR3 bases: TGCAGTGCGCGACCGAGCTCCTACAATGAGCAGTTCTTC. Protein: CSARPSSYNEQFF. This chain joins TRBV20-1 and TRBJ2-1; no firm D call. Trimming cost V 6 bases and J 0 bases, with 9 bases left between them. CDR3 length: 13 amino acids. Germline values: CDR1 DFQATT, CDR2 SNEGSKA (reference sequence).

A few counts support this clonotype. This rearrangement joins TRBV10-3 to TRBJ1-2, with D tentatively TRBD1 (6 bases). Germline CDR1 reads ENHRY; CDR2 reads SYGVKD. Between the trimmed V and J ends, which lost 10 bases and 4 bases, there was a span of 16 bases. The CDR3 is made up of 13 amino acids. The CDR3 region is CASNRADGYGYTF. In DNA, the CDR3 is TGTGCCAGCAACAGGGCTGACGGCTATGGCTACACCTTC.

This clonotype was seen only a few times. This chain joins TRBV7-3 and TRBJ2-5; a weak D match, TRBD1 (5 bases). V gave up 3 bases and J gave up 3 bases, with 8 bases separating them. This CDR3 is 13 amino acids long. Germline V gene sequence: CDR1 SGHTA, CDR2 FQGTGA. CDR3 region: CASSLTVKETQYF. Here the CDR3 DNA reads TGTGCCAGCAGCTTGACAGTAAAAGAGACCCAGTACTTC.

This clonotype has just a few counts. The CDR3 DNA sequence: TGTGCCACCAGCATACGGGACAGGGCTTACAATGAGCAGTTCTTC. Encoded protein: CATSIRDRAYNEQFF. The V and J genes are TRBV15 and TRBJ2-1; 9 bases align to TRBD1. The V and J ends lost 4 bases and 4 bases, in that order; junction bases with no gene match: 5. CDR1 and CDR2 (germline): LNHNV, YYDKDF (reference sequence). The CDR3 sequence is 15 residues long.

This clonotype appeared a few times. V usage is TRBV5-5 and J usage is TRBJ1-1, with a tentative D call TRBD1 (5 bases). Per the germline V gene, CDR1 is SGHKS and CDR2 is YYEKEE (reference sequence). The CDR3 sequence is 14 residues long. V lost 4 bases and J lost 5, with 15 bases in between. Written as DNA, the CDR3 is TGTGCCAGCAGCGGTGCCCACGGGGGTACTGAAGCTTTCTTT. The encoded protein is CASSGAHGGTEAFF.

This clonotype showed up just a few times. J is TRBJ1-4 and V is TRBV2; 7 positions agree with TRBD1. CDR3 length equals 15 residues. Germline V gene sequence: CDR1 SNHLY, CDR2 FYNNEI. The V segment lost 7 bases and the J segment 7 bases; nucleotides outside the gene matches: 12. CDR3 loop: CASTIDREVFEKLFF. The CDR3 DNA sequence: TGTGCCAGCACCATAGACAGGGAAGTCTTTGAAAAACTGTTTTTT.

This rearrangement joins TRBV20-1 to TRBJ2-5; the D gene is possibly TRBD2 (6 bases). This CDR3 comprises 12 residues. Trimming cost V 4 bases and J 1 base, with 7 bases left between them. The germline CDR1 and CDR2 sequences are DFQATT and SNEGSKA (reference sequence). The DNA of the CDR3 is TGCAGTGCTAAGACTAGCCAAGAGACCCAGTACTTC. Its translation is CSAKTSQETQYF.

The chain joins TRBV18 to TRBJ2-2; 7 bases align to TRBD2. J gave up 0 bases and V 3 bases, and 4 bases lay outside the gene matches. The CDR3 loop spans 16 amino acids. Germline V gene data show CDR1 as KGHSH and CDR2 as LQKENI. CDR3 in amino acids: CASSPRLASNTGELFF. CDR3 in DNA: TGTGCCAGCTCACCCCGACTAGCTTCGAACACCGGGGAGCTGTTTTTT.

This clonotype was picked up a small number of times. This chain uses TRBV2 with TRBJ2-3; TRBD1 is a possible D gene (6 bases). The V and J ends lost 1 base and 2 bases respectively, with 13 bases between them. Looked up from germline, CDR1 is SNHLY and CDR2 is FYNNEI. The CDR3 length is 16 residues. CDR3 in amino acids: CASSEGKGGFTDTQYF. CDR3 sequence (DNA): TGTGCCAGCAGTGAAGGAAAAGGGGGATTCACAGATACGCAGTATTTT.

The genes are TRBV6-1 and TRBJ2-2, with D hard to call. This CDR3 region has 15 residues. Germline V CDR1 and CDR2: MNHNS, SASEGT. V was cut by 2 bases and J by 2 bases, with 9 bases left in between. CDR3 DNA: TGTGCCAGCAGTGAAAATCGAGGAAACACCGGGGAGCTGTTTTTT. This codes for CASSENRGNTGELFF.

This clonotype was recorded a few times. The chain couples TRBV3-1 to TRBJ1-3, with TRBD1 identical over 7 bases. Germline V CDR1 and CDR2: LGHDT, YNNKEL (reference sequence). Unmatched junction bases numbered 6, after V lost 4 bases and J lost 9 bases. CDR3 size: 13 residues. The chain's CDR3 is CASSPGTDRTIYF. CDR3 sequence (DNA): TGTGCCAGCAGCCCCGGGACAGACCGCACCATATATTTT. The full variable domain, completed using reference TRBV3-1 and TRBJ1-3, is DTAVSQTPKYLVTQMGNDKSIKCEQNLGHDTMYWYKQDSKKFLKIMFSYNNKELIINETVPNRFSPKSPDKAHLNLHINSLELGDSAVYFCASSPGTDRTIYFGEGSWLTVV.

The table lists this clonotype with a few counts. This chain connects TRBV6-4 to TRBJ1-6; 11 bases match TRBD1. J lost 6 bases, V lost 6 bases, and 4 bases had no gene match. CDR1 and CDR2 from the germline V gene are MRHNA and SNTAGT. The CDR3 sequence is 15 residues long. The CDR3 DNA follows: TGTGCCAGCAGAGGACAGGGGGCTGGTAATTCACCCCTCCACTTT. Protein: CASRGQGAGNSPLHF.

This clonotype has ten or more counts. The chain employs TRBV20-1 and TRBJ2-5, with 8 bases aligning to TRBD1. V was clipped by 2 bases and J by 4 bases; unmatched bases: 3. Germline loops: CDR1 DFQATT, CDR2 SNEGSKA (reference sequence). The CDR3 spans 13 residues. The CDR3 DNA reads TGCAGTGCTAGACAGGGGGCTGGAGAGACCCAGTACTTC. Its translation is CSARQGAGETQYF.

This chain uses TRBV28 with TRBJ1-5; a weak D match, TRBD1 (5 bases). The CDR3 is 18 residues long. Germline V lookup: CDR1 MDHEN, CDR2 SYDVKM. Trimming took off 6 bases at V and 4 bases at J, with 25 bases between the two ends. The CDR3 nucleotides read TGTGCCAGCAGCCACGCGCCCGGGCTAGGGGCGATTAATCAGCCCCAGCATTTT. Protein sequence: CASSHAPGLGAINQPQHF.

The rearrangement links TRBV7-2 to TRBJ2-7; the D call may be TRBD1 or TRBD2 (5 bases each). Trimming took 1 base from V and 3 from J, leaving 13 bases between them. The germline CDR1 and CDR2 sequences are SGHTA and FQGNSA. This CDR3 is 15 amino acids long. CDR3 amino acids: CASSLGLGTNYEQYV. CDR3 bases: TGTGCCAGCAGCTTAGGCCTCGGGACCAACTACGAGCAGTACGTC.

This clonotype was seen repeatedly, ten times or more. V and J are TRBV29-1 and TRBJ1-4; D is possibly TRBD1 (6 bases). Germline lookup yields CDR1 SQVTM and CDR2 ANQGSEA. The CDR3 is 13 amino acids. V was shortened by 6 bases and J by 7 bases, with 15 bases between the two germline ends. CDR3 protein: CSVGAGASEKLFF. The CDR3, as DNA: TGCAGCGTCGGGGCGGGGGCGAGTGAAAAACTGTTTTTT.

This clonotype was observed at least ten times. The V gene is TRBV5-1, the J gene TRBJ2-1; the match to TRBD1 covers 7 bases. This CDR3 contains 15 residues. Trimming removed 4 bases from V and 5 bases from J; junction bases left unmatched: 9. CDR1 is SGHRS and CDR2 is YFSETQ in the germline V gene. The CDR3 region has the DNA TGCGCCAGCAGCCCCGCCGGGACAGAAAACAATGAGCAGTTCTTC. Protein product: CASSPAGTENNEQFF.

This clonotype appeared a few times. The V and J genes are TRBV5-1 and TRBJ1-1; D is uncertain. V gave up 7 bases and J gave up 4 bases, with 11 bases separating them. The length of the CDR3 is 12 residues. The germline V gene encodes CDR1 SGHRS and CDR2 YFSETQ. This CDR3 is CASGRISTEAFF. DNA of the CDR3: TGCGCCAGCGGAAGGATATCCACTGAAGCTTTCTTT.

The rearrangement joins TRBV7-2 to TRBJ2-3; TRBD1 might be the D (7 bases). V lost 3 bases and J lost 4, with 20 bases in between. In germline, CDR1 is SGHTA, CDR2 FQGNSA. CDR3 length: 17 residues. This CDR3 is CASSLVGAGGTADTQYF. For the CDR3, the DNA is TGTGCCAGCAGCTTGGTCGGGGCAGGGGGGACAGCAGATACGCAGTATTTT. The entire variable domain, with the rest obtained from reference TRBV7-2 and TRBJ2-3, is as follows: GAGVSQSPSNKVTEKGKDVELRCDPISGHTALYWYRQSLGQGLEFLIYFQGNSAPDKSGLPSDRFSAERTGGSVSTLTIQRTQQEDSAVYLCASSLVGAGGTADTQYFGPGTRLTVL.

The V and J genes are TRBV7-6 and TRBJ1-1, with D uncertain. V was clipped by 3 bases and J by 5 bases, with 10 bases between them. The CDR3 has 13 amino acids. Per the germline V gene, CDR1 is SGHVS and CDR2 is FNYEAQ. The CDR3 DNA is TGTGCCAGCAGCTTCGGAAGACGGACTGAAGCTTTCTTT. This encodes CASSFGRRTEAFF.

On this clonotype itself: One end of the junction varies from germline; a read error may be responsible. This chain uses TRBV6-2 or TRBV6-3 with TRBJ2-4, with D hard to call. CDR3 length: 20 residues. Germline loops: CDR1 MNHEY, CDR2 SVGEGT. The CDR3 region is CAGSYSIFEGAILAKNIQYF. As DNA, the CDR3 is TGTGCCGGCAGTTACTCGATCTTCGAAGGAGCTATCCTAGCCAAAAACATTCAGTACTTC.

This clonotype was observed a handful of times. This chain links TRBV3-1 with TRBJ2-1; unclear D gene. Trimming removed 4 bases at V and 2 bases at J, with 6 bases between. Germline CDR1 is LGHDT and CDR2 is YNNKEL (reference sequence). This CDR3 has 13 residues. CDR3 sequence reads: CASSRRTYNEQFF. CDR3 DNA: TGTGCCAGCAGCCGAAGAACCTACAATGAGCAGTTCTTC.